This T cell receptor (beta chain) comes out of a study of T cells in Graves' hyperthyroidism and ophthalmopathy. Study-wide context: Peripheral blood sampling occurred at initial diagnosis, before any treatment.

Hyperthyroidism, newly diagnosed and lasting under 2 months, affected patients aged 18 to 65. Broader study findings: A model built on 13 V-J features separated ophthalmopathy from stable hyperthyroidism.

From germline, CDR1 is MGHRA and CDR2 YSYEKL. V was cut by 0 bases and J by 4 bases, with 7 bases left in between. The CDR3 spans 13 residues. This clonotype was picked up a small number of times. Its antigen is unidentified. Amplification of TCR beta CDR3 regions used RNA as the template. A set of HTBI primers served as the primers for a first-round RT-PCR of the TCR CDR3. MiXCR was run by TCRdb on the multiplex PCR reads, yielding one entry per CDR3 protein. The repertoire consists of around 690,000 distinct CDR3 sequences, with around a sixth occurring once and the leading ten covering 15% to 19%. J is TRBJ2-7 and V is TRBV4-1, with D uncertain. The sequence was obtained from a man between 50 and 59 years old with Graves' hyperthyroidism. Sequenced sample: blood. In nucleotides, the CDR3 is TGCGCCAGCAGCCAAGAAGAACAGTACGAGCAGTACTTC. Encoded protein: CASSQEEQYEQYF.